This T cell receptor beta chain was sequenced in a study of monozygotic twins with inflammatory bowel disease. Overall study results and limits: Varied immunosuppressive treatments among patients may have increased repertoire variability. None of the different T cell subtypes could be distinguished from one another.

As for this clonotype: Antigen unknown.

TCRalpha and TCRbeta cDNA underwent two nested PCRs of around 15 and 10 cycles. TCRdb re-called the 5' RACE reads and catalogs CDR3 proteins one per entry, DNA excluded. This sample's clone table lists a few hundred thousand distinct CDR3 sequences. This TCR was recovered from a human donor with ulcerative colitis or Crohn's disease, or a healthy co-twin of an affected twin (not recorded which). The sequenced sample consisted of blood.

This CDR3 reads CASSGLGRPDTQYF. The V call is TRBV5-4, the J call TRBJ2-3; TCRdb returns TRBD2, unconfirmable since there is no DNA. The CDR3 has 14 residues. CDR1 SGHNT and CDR2 YYREEE come from the germline V gene (reference sequence).